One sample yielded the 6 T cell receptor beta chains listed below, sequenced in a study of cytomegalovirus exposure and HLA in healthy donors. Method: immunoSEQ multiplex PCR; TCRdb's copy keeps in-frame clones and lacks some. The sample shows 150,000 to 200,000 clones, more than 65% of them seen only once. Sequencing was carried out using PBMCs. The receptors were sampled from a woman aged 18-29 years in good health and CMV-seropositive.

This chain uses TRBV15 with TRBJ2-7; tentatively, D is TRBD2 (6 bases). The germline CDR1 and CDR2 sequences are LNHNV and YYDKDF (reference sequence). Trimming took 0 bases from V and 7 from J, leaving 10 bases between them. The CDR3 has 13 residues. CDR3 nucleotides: TGTGCCACCAGCAGAGATCGCGCGGGGGAGCAGTACTTC. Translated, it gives CATSRDRAGEQYF.

The CDR3, as DNA: TGTGCCAGCAGCAACCTAGCGGGGGCGGGAGAGACCCAGTACTTC. Amino acid sequence: CASSNLAGAGETQYF. V usage is TRBV7-3 and J usage is TRBJ2-5, with 10 nucleotides matching TRBD2. Germline V CDR1 and CDR2: SGHTA, FQGTGA. Trimming at V came to 5 bases and at J to 4 bases, leaving 7 bases not matched to a gene. The CDR3 is made up of 15 amino acids.

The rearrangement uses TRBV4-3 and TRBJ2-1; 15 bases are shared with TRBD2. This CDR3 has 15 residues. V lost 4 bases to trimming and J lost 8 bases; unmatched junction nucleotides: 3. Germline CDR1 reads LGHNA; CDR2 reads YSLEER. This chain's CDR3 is CASSPGLAGGDEQFF. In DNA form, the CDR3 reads TGCGCCAGCAGCCCAGGACTAGCGGGGGGGGATGAGCAGTTCTTC.

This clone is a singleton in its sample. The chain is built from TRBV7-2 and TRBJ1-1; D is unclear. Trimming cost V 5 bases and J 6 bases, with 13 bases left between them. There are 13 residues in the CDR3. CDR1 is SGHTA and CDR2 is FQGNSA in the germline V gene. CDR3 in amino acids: CASSRRAGPEAFF. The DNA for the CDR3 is TGTGCCAGCAGCCGGCGAGCGGGTCCTGAAGCTTTCTTT. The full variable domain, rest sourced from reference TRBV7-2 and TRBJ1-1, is GAGVSQSPSNKVTEKGKDVELRCDPISGHTALYWYRQSLGQGLEFLIYFQGNSAPDKSGLPSDRFSAERTGGSVSTLTIQRTQQEDSAVYLCASSRRAGPEAFFGQGTRLTVV.

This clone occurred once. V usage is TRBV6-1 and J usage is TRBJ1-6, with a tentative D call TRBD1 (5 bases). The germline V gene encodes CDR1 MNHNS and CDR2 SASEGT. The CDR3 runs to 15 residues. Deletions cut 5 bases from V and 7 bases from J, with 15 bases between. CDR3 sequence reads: CASSSGRGTNSPLHF. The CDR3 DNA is TGTGCCAGCAGTTCCGGGAGGGGAACGAATTCACCCCTCCACTTT.

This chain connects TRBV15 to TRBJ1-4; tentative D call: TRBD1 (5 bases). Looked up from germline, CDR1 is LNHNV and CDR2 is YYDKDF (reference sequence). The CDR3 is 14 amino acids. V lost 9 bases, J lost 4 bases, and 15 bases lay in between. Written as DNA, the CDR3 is TGTGCCACAATAGAGCGGGGACTTAATGAAAAACTGTTTTTT. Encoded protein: CATIERGLNEKLFF.